A few counts support the clone carrying this TCR beta chain. In TCRdb, the RT-PCR reads were re-called with MiXCR into one record per CDR3 protein. This sample has more than 2,000 distinct CDR3 sequences, with approximately 11% found just once. This entry is derived from a study of immune reconstitution after stem cell transplant in scleroderma. The ends lost 5 bases at V and 7 bases at J; junction bases unmatched: 7. Germline CDR1 reads PRHDT; CDR2 reads FYEKMQ (reference sequence). CDR3 length equals 14 residues. The rearrangement links TRBV13 to TRBJ1-4; TRBD1 matches at 7 bases. The specimen was obtained before or after autologous hematopoietic stem cell transplantation (not recorded which). This clonotype was obtained from a female donor with systemic sclerosis. CDR3 bases: TGTGCCAGCAGCCCCCGACAGGGTCCTGAAAAACTGTTTTTT. It translates to CASSPRQGPEKLFF. The whole variable domain, remainder taken from reference TRBV13 and TRBJ1-4, is AAGVIQSPRHLIKEKRETATLKCYPIPRHDTVYWYQQGPGQDPQFLISFYEKMQSDKGSIPDRFSAQQFSDYHSELNMSSLELGDSALYFCASSPRQGPEKLFFGSGTQLSVL.